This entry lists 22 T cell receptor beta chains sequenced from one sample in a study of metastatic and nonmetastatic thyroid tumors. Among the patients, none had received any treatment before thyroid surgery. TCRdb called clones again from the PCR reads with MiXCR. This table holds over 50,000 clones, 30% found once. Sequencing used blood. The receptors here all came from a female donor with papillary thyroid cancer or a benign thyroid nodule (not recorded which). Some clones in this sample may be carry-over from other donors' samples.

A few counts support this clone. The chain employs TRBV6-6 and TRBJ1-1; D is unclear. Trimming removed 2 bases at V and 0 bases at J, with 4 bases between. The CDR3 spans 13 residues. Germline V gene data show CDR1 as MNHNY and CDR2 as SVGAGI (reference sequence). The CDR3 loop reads CASSYEVNTEAFF. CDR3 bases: TGTGCCAGCAGTTACGAGGTGAACACTGAAGCTTTCTTT.

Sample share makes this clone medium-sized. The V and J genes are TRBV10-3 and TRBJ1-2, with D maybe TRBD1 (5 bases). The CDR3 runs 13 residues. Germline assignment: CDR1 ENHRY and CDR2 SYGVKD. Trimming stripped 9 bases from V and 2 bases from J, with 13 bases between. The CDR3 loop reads CAITTEINYGYTF. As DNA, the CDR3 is TGTGCCATTACGACAGAGATAAACTATGGCTACACCTTC.

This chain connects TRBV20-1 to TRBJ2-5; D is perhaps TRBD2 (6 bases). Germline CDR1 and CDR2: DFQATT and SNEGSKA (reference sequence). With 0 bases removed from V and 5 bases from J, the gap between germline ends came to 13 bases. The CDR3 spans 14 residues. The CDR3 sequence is CSARDLWGEETQYF. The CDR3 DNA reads TGCAGTGCTAGAGATCTGTGGGGGGAGGAGACCCAGTACTTC.

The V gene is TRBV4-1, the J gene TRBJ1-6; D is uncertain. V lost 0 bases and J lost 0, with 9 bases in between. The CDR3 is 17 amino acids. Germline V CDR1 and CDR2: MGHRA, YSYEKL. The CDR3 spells CASSQDQQSSYNSPLHF. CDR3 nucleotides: TGCGCCAGCAGCCAAGATCAACAAAGCTCCTATAATTCACCCCTCCACTTT.

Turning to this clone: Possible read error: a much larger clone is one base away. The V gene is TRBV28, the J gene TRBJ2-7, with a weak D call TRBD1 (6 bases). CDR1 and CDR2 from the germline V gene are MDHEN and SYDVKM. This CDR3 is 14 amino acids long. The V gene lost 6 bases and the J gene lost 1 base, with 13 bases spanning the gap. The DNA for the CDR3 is TGTGCCAGCAGCTACAGGACAGTTTCCTACGAGCAGTACTTC. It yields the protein CASSYRTVSYEQYF.

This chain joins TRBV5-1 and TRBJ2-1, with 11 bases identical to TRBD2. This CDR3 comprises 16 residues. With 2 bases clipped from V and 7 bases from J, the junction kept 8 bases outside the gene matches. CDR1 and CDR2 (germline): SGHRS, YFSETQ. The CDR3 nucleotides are TGCGCCAGCAGCTTTCTAGCGGGAGGACCGGGTAATGAGCAGTTCTTC. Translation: CASSFLAGGPGNEQFF. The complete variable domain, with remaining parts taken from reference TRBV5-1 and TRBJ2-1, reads KAGVTQTPRYLIKTRGQQVTLSCSPISGHRSVSWYQQTPGQGLQFLFEYFSETQRNKGNFPGRFSGRQFSNSRSEMNVSTLELGDSALYLCASSFLAGGPGNEQFFGPGTRLTVL.

The CDR3 sequence is CASSPRVGSGRENEQFF. The CDR3 bases are TGTGCCAGCAGTCCAAGGGTAGGTAGCGGGAGAGAAAATGAGCAGTTCTTC. This chain uses TRBV6-5 with TRBJ2-1; 9 bases are shared with TRBD2. In germline, CDR1 is MNHEY, CDR2 SVGAGI. The CDR3 has 17 amino acids. The junction had 15 bases not matched to a gene; V was cut back by 5 bases and J by 7 bases.

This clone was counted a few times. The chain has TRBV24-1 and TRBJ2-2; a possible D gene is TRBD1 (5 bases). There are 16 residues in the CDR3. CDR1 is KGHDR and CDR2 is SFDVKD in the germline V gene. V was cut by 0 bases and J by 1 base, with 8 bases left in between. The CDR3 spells CATSDLSRENTGELFF. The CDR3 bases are TGTGCCACCAGTGATTTGAGCAGGGAGAACACCGGGGAGCTGTTTTTT.

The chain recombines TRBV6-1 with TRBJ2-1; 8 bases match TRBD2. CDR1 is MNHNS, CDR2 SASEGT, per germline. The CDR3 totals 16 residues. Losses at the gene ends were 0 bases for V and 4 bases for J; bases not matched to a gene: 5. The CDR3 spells CASSEASGTPYNEQFF. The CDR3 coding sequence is TGTGCCAGCAGTGAAGCTAGCGGGACTCCTTACAATGAGCAGTTCTTC.

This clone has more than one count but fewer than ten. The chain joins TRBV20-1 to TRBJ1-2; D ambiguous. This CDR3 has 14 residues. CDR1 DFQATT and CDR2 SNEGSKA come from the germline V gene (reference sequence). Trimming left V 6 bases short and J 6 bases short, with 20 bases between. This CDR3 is CSAPHRGAMDGYTF. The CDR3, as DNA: TGCAGTGCCCCCCACCGGGGAGCTATGGATGGCTACACCTTC.

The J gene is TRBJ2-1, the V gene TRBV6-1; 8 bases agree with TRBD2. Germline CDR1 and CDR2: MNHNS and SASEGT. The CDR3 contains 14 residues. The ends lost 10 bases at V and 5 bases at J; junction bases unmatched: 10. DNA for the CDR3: TGTGCCACATCGGGACTAGTCCACGACAATGAGCAGTTCTTC. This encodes CATSGLVHDNEQFF.

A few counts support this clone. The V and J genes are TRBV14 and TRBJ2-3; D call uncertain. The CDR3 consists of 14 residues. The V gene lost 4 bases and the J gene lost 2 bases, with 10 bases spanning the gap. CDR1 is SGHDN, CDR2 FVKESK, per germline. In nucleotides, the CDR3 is TGTGCCAGCAGCCTGAGTCCGGCCACAGATACGCAGTATTTT. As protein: CASSLSPATDTQYF. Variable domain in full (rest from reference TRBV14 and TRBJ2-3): EAGVTQFPSHSVIEKGQTVTLRCDPISGHDNLYWYRRVMGKEIKFLLHFVKESKQDESGMPNNRFLAERTGGTYSTLKVQPAELEDSGVYFCASSLSPATDTQYFGPGTRLTVL.

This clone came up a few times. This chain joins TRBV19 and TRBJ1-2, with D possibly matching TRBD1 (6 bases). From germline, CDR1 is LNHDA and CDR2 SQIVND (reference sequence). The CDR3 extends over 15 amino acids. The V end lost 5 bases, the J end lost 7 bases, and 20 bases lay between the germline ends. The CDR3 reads CASSASSGTTIGYTF. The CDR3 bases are TGTGCCAGTAGTGCCTCCTCCGGGACAACCATTGGCTACACCTTC.

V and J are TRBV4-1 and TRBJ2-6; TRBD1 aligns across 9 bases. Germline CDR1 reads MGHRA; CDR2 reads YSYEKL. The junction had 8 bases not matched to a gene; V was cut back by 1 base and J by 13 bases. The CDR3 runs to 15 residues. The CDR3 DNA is TGCGCCAGCAGCCAAGCCCCGGGACAGGGTCGGGTCCTGACTTTC. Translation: CASSQAPGQGRVLTF.

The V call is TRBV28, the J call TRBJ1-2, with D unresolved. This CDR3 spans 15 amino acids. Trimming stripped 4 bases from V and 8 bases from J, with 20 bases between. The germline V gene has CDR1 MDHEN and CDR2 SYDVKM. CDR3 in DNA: TGTGCCAGCAGTTGGCGCCGGGCGGGGTCCCGCGGCTACACCTTC. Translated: CASSWRRAGSRGYTF.

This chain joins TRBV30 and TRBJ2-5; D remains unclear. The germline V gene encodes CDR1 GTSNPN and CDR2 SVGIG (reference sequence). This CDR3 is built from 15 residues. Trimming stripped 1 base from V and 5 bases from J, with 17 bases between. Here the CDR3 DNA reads TGTGCCTGGAGTGAACAAAACTTTAGTGTGGAGACCCAGTACTTC. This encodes CAWSEQNFSVETQYF.

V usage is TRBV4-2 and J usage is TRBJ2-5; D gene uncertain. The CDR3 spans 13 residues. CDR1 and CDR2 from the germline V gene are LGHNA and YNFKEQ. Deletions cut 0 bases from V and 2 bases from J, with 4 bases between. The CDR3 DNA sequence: TGTGCCAGCAGCCAAGAAGGGCAAGAGACCCAGTACTTC. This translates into CASSQEGQETQYF.

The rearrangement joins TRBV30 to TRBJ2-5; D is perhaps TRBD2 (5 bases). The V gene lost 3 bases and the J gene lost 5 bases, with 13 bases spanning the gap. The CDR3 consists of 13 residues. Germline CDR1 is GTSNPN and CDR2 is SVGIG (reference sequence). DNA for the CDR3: TGTGCCTGGAGGGTTTGGGGAGTTGAGACCCAGTACTTC. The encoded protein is CAWRVWGVETQYF.

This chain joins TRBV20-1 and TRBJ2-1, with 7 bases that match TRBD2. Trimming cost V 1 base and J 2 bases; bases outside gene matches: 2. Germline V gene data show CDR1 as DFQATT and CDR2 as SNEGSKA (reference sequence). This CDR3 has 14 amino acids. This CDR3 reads CSARGLAAYNEQFF. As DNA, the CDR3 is TGCAGTGCTAGAGGTCTAGCGGCCTACAATGAGCAGTTCTTC.

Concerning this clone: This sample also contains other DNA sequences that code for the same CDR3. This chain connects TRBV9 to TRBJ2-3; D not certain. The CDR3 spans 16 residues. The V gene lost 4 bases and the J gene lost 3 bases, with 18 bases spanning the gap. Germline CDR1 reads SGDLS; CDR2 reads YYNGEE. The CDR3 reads CASSPQVPLPTDTQYF. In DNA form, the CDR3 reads TGTGCCAGCAGCCCCCAGGTTCCACTACCTACAGATACGCAGTATTTT.

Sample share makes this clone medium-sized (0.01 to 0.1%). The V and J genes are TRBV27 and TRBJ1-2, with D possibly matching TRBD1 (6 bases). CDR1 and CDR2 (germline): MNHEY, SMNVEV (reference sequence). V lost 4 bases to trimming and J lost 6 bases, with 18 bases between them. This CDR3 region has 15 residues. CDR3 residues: CASSSRTVEANGYTF. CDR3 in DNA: TGTGCCAGCAGTTCGCGGACAGTTGAGGCTAATGGCTACACCTTC.

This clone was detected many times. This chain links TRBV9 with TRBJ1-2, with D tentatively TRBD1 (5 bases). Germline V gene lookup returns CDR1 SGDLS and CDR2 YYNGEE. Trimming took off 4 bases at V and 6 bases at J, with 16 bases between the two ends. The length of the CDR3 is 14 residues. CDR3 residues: CASSPRDARDGYTF. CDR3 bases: TGTGCCAGCAGCCCCAGGGACGCCAGGGATGGCTACACCTTC. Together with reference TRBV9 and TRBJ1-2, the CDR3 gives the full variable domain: DSGVTQTPKHLITATGQRVTLRCSPRSGDLSVYWYQQSLDQGLQFLIQYYNGEERAKGNILERFSAQQFPDLHSELNLSSLELGDSALYFCASSPRDARDGYTFGSGTRLTVV.